In this sample, the clone carrying this T cell receptor beta chain turned up a few times. Its target is unknown. This specimen comes from a study of cytomegalovirus exposure and HLA in healthy donors. Primers for the PCR totalled 60 Vbeta and 13 Jbeta. Libraries were prepared by immunoSEQ multiplex PCR; TCRdb keeps only in-frame clonotypes and omits some of them. Of 150,000 to 200,000 clones in the sample, over 9.5% were seen once. This CDR3 has 17 amino acids. Germline CDR1 reads SGDLS; CDR2 reads YYNGEE. J lost 2 bases, V lost 3 bases, and 10 bases had no gene match. General observations from the study: In a later analysis, donors in an Asian-associated ancestry cluster reportedly had fewer N-insertions in productive TCRs than the cohort mean. Indistinguishable V segments, including TRBV6-2 and TRBV6-3, were excluded. Later analysis identified around 15,000 TCR beta sequences associated with HLA alleles, using a false discovery rate threshold of 0.05. V- and J-gene trimming of TCR beta was linked (in a later analysis) to a missense DCLRE1C variant.

The source material was PBMCs. The chain carries TRBV9 and TRBJ2-2, with 7 bases lining up with TRBD1. This clonotype was sampled from a middle-aged man in good health and CMV-seropositive. CDR3 region: CASSARRGGGNTGELFF. The CDR3 coding sequence is TGTGCCAGCAGCGCCCGGCGAGGGGGCGGAAACACCGGGGAGCTGTTTTTT. The variable domain in full, completed from reference TRBV9 and TRBJ2-2, reads DSGVTQTPKHLITATGQRVTLRCSPRSGDLSVYWYQQSLDQGLQFLIQYYNGEERAKGNILERFSAQQFPDLHSELNLSSLELGDSALYFCASSARRGGGNTGELFFGEGSRLTVL.